This T cell receptor (beta chain) appears in the sequencing data of a study of patients and donors after allogeneic stem cell transplantation. The V end was cut by 6 bases, the J end by 2 bases, with 11 bases between. The CDR3 is 14 residues long. Germline V lookup: CDR1 SNHLY, CDR2 FYNNEI. The sample holds many counts of this clonotype. Using its own MiXCR run on the RT-PCR reads, TCRdb lists one record per CDR3 protein. Among around 150,000 distinct CDR3 sequences, over 25% were seen once, and the ten largest hold around 3%. The sample was blood, either unsorted or a sorted T cell fraction (not recorded which). The J gene is TRBJ1-3, the V gene TRBV2; the D gene is possibly TRBD1 (5 bases). The receptor was isolated from a human donor who was either an allogeneic HSCT recipient or a stem cell or donor lymphocyte infusion donor (not recorded which). It is not recorded whose cells these are; they may come from a transplant donor. The chain's CDR3 is CASSPGGAGNTIYF. CDR3 sequence (DNA): TGTGCCAGCAGCCCGGGGGGGGCTGGAAACACCATATATTTT.